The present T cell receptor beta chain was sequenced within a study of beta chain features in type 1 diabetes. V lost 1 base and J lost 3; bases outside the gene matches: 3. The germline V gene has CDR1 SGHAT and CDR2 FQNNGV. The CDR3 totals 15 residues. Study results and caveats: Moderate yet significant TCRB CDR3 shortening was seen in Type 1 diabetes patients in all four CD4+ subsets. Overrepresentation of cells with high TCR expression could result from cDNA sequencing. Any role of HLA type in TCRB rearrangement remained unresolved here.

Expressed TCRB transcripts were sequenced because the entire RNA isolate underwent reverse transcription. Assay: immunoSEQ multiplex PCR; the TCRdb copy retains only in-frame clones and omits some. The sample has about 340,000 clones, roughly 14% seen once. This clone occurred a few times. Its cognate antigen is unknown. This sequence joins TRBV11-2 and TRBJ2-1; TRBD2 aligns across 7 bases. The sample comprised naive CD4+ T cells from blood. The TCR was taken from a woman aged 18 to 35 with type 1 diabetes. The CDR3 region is CASSLAGLLYNEQFF. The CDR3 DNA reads TGTGCCAGCAGCTTAGCGGGACTACTCTACAATGAGCAGTTCTTC.